Given below is one T cell receptor beta chain in context. This record comes from a study of blood T cell repertoires in COVID-19. How the authors handled the data: Nucleated cell number was recorded as an estimate derived from reference gene primer amplification. Only in-frame clones appear in the TCRdb table, and some are missing; sequencing was by immunoSEQ multiplex PCR. Clonal size and the V and J genes are those of that table, whereas D and trimming came from the DNA. The table includes hundreds of thousands of clones, 84% detected once. This CDR3 has 14 residues. Per the germline V gene, CDR1 is MDHEN and CDR2 is SYDVKM. After removal of 6 bases from V and 4 bases from J, the junction contained 6 bases not matched to a gene.

The sequence came from a man younger than 40 with active or convalescent COVID-19. Input material: peripheral blood. This chain links TRBV28 with TRBJ1-1; 9 nucleotides match TRBD1. The CDR3 nucleotides read TGTGCCAGCAGGTTTATGGACAGGGGCACTGAAGCTTTCTTT. It yields the protein CASRFMDRGTEAFF.